The rows below give T cell receptor beta chains drawn from one sample of a study of beta chain features in type 1 diabetes. Repertoires were generated with immunoSEQ multiplex PCR, while TCRdb's copy carries only in-frame clones and drops some. Here the sample spans hundreds of thousands of clones, around 15% being singletons. The material sequenced was naive CD4+ T cells from blood. All receptors derive from a man younger than 35 with type 1 diabetes. Each CDR3 is given with its conserved first and last residue. Fields, in order: V gene, J gene, CDR3 protein.

TRBV20-1,TRBJ2-5,CSAIRDETQYF
TRBV7-2,TRBJ1-4,CASSLATTEKLFF
TRBV4-1,TRBJ1-5,CASSQGPGVSNQPQHF
TRBV27,TRBJ2-5,CASSRKTGGAETQYF
TRBV5-6,TRBJ2-5,CASSPNRGTLETQYF
TRBV2,TRBJ2-1,CASSYSLAGQFF
TRBV10-2,TRBJ2-7,CASSESSYEQYF
TRBV29-1,TRBJ2-1,CSVEVGSDEQFF
TRBV5-1,TRBJ2-3,CASSLADNTDTQYF
TRBV11-2,TRBJ2-3,CASRLAGGTDTQYF
TRBV30,TRBJ1-5,CACGTLSNQPQHF
TRBV4-1,TRBJ2-7,CASSQDPSGSSYEQYF
TRBV11-2,TRBJ2-1,CASSLMRTYYNEQFF
TRBV29-1,TRBJ1-4,CSVSATGSPTNEKLFF
TRBV7-2,TRBJ2-3,CASSFRQGPPPTDTQYF
TRBV13,TRBJ2-1,CASSFRPASGKNNEQFF
TRBV4-1,TRBJ2-5,CASRSSGEETQYF
TRBV7-3,TRBJ2-5,CASSRRPQETQYF
TRBV19,TRBJ1-5,CASRTGSNQPQHF
TRBV4-3,TRBJ2-1,CASSQGLAGAYNEQFF
TRBV10-3,TRBJ2-6,CAINPGQGATGANVLTF
TRBV18,TRBJ1-1,CASSSVNTEAFF
TRBV5-4,TRBJ2-5,CASGRKSGGLQETQYF
TRBV12-5,TRBJ2-2,CASGLNRVSGELFF
TRBV15,TRBJ2-5,CATSREVGETQYF
TRBV2,TRBJ1-1,CASSEARRVHTEAFF
TRBV29-1,TRBJ2-3,CSVAGGARDTQYF